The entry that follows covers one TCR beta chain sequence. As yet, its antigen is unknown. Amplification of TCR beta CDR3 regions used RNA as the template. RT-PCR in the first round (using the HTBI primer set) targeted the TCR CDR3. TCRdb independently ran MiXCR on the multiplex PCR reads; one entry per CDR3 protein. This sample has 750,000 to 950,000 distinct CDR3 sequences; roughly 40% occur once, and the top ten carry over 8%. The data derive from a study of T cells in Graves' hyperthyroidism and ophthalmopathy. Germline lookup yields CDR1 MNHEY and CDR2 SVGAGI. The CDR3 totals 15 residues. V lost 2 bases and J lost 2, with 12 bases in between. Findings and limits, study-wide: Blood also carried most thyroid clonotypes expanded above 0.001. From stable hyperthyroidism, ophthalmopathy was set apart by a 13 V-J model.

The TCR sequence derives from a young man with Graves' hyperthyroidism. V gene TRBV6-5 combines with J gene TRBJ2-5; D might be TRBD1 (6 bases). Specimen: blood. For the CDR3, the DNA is TGTGCCAGCAGTTACGTGGGGGCGATACAAGAGACCCAGTACTTC. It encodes CASSYVGAIQETQYF.